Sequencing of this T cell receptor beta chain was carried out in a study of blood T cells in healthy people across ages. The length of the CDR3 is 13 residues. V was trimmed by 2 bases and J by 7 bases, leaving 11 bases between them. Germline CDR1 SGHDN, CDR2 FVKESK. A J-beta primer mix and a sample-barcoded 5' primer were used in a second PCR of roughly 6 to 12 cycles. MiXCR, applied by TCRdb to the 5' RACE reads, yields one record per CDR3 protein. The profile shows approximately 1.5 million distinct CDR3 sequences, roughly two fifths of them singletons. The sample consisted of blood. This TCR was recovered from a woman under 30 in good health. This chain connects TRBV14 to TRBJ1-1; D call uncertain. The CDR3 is CASSQTAGIEAFF. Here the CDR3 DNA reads TGTGCCAGCAGCCAAACTGCAGGAATTGAAGCTTTCTTT.